The 25 T cell receptor beta chains given below trace back to one sample, sequenced in a study of T cells in Graves' hyperthyroidism and ophthalmopathy (dated by TCRdb to the late 2010s). Receptors were amplified or captured by multiplex PCR. Sequencing relied on an Illumina HiSeq 2000. Amplification of TCR beta CDR3 regions was carried out from RNA transcripts. The first round of RT-PCR for the TCR CDR3 was performed with the HTBI primer set and the Qiagen OneStep RT-PCR kit. In-frame beta chains were kept once TCRdb had trimmed the public reads at Q25 with fastp and called clones with MiXCR. For every CDR3 protein sequence, its rows merge into one entry that carries the most common genes and DNA. The sample has fewer than 450,000 distinct CDR3 sequences on record, less than 20% of them singletons. The ten largest make up 35% to 50% of the sample. Sequencing input: blood. All receptors come from a man aged 18 to 29 with Graves' ophthalmopathy.

The chain has TRBV10-3 and TRBJ2-5; 8 bases agree with TRBD2. V lost 6 bases to trimming and J lost 5 bases; unmatched junction nucleotides: 5. The V gene's germline CDR1 is ENHRY and CDR2 SYGVKD. CDR3 length: 13 amino acids. In DNA, the CDR3 is TGTGCCATCAGGGACGGGGGGGCTGAGACCCAGTACTTC. Its protein product is CAIRDGGAETQYF.

This chain links TRBV5-1 with TRBJ2-5, with D perhaps TRBD1 or TRBD2 (5 bases each). Germline CDR1 and CDR2: SGHRS and YFSETQ. The germline V and J ends were trimmed by 0 bases and 1 base, with 10 bases remaining between them. This CDR3 is built from 15 residues. CDR3 in amino acids: CASSLGPGTQETQYF. DNA of the CDR3: TGCGCCAGCAGCTTGGGTCCAGGGACCCAAGAGACCCAGTACTTC. Using reference TRBV5-1 and TRBJ2-5 for the parts outside the CDR3, the full variable domain is KAGVTQTPRYLIKTRGQQVTLSCSPISGHRSVSWYQQTPGQGLQFLFEYFSETQRNKGNFPGRFSGRQFSNSRSEMNVSTLELGDSALYLCASSLGPGTQETQYFGPGTRLLVL.

This clonotype appeared many times. One base away lies a much larger clone, so this may be a sequencing read error. V and J are TRBV7-2 and TRBJ2-2; D call uncertain. CDR3 length equals 12 residues. With 5 bases removed from V and 3 bases from J, the gap between germline ends came to 4 bases. Germline CDR1 SGHTA, CDR2 FQGNSA. CDR3 sequence (DNA): TGTGCCAGCAGCGTTTACACCGGGGAGCTGTTTTTT. Translated: CASSVYTGELFF.

This clonotype appeared a single time. A much larger clone differs by one base, so this may be a read error. This sequence joins TRBV2 and TRBJ1-3; D gene ambiguous. This CDR3 has 16 amino acids. CDR1 is SNHLY and CDR2 is FYNNEI in the germline V gene. The CDR3 reads CASSLEVQISGNTVYF. The CDR3 DNA reads TGTGCCAGCAGCTTAGAAGTCCAGATCTCTGGAAACACCGTATATTTT.

This clonotype turned up a few times. The V call is TRBV6-1, the J call TRBJ2-1, with a weak D call TRBD2 (5 bases). The germline V gene encodes CDR1 MNHNS and CDR2 SASEGT. This CDR3 is built from 14 residues. Trimming pared 10 bases from V and 0 bases from J, leaving 13 bases between. The CDR3: CATQTGSSYNEQFF. CDR3 in DNA: TGTGCCACCCAAACTGGGAGCTCCTACAATGAGCAGTTCTTC.

In its sample, this clonotype was seen a few times. The V gene is TRBV5-1, the J gene TRBJ2-3; no clear D. Trimming cost V 0 bases and J 4 bases, with 15 bases left between them. CDR3 length: 16 amino acids. Germline V gene data show CDR1 as SGHRS and CDR2 as YFSETQ. The CDR3 sequence: CASSLAPGALADTQYF. The CDR3 bases are TGCGCCAGCAGCTTGGCCCCCGGCGCCCTCGCAGATACGCAGTATTTT.

With respect to this clonotype: Its ends do not fully match the called genes, so a read error is possible. The genes are TRBV13 and TRBJ2-5; TRBD2 is a possible D gene (6 bases). Germline V lookup: CDR1 PRHDT, CDR2 FYEKMQ (reference sequence). The CDR3 consists of 19 residues. The CDR3 DNA follows: TGCGCCAGCAGCCAAACCCTCGACCAGGACTACAGGCATGGGGAGACCCAGTACTTC. Amino acid sequence: CASSQTLDQDYRHGETQYF.

This clonotype was detected only a few times. The CDR3 DNA follows: TGTGCCAGCAGTGAACCGTCAGGGTGGGAGACCCAGTACTTC. Its translation: CASSEPSGWETQYF. The chain joins TRBV6-1 to TRBJ2-5, with D possibly being TRBD1 (5 bases). V lost 2 bases and J lost 5, with 12 bases in between. The CDR3 is 14 residues long. Germline V gives CDR1 MNHNS, CDR2 SASEGT.

This clonotype was seen at least ten times. CDR3 sequence reads: CASSLRPPGTGEGETQYF. The DNA of the CDR3 is TGTGCCAGCAGCTTAAGGCCGCCCGGGACAGGAGAGGGGGAGACCCAGTACTTC. The gene calls are TRBV7-9 and TRBJ2-5; TRBD1 aligns across 8 bases. Germline values: CDR1 SEHNR, CDR2 FQNEAQ (reference sequence). Losses at the gene ends were 2 bases for V and 5 bases for J; bases not matched to a gene: 16. This CDR3 has 18 residues. Complete variable domain (other parts from reference TRBV7-9 and TRBJ2-5): DTGVSQNPRHKITKRGQNVTFRCDPISEHNRLYWYRQTLGQGPEFLTYFQNEAQLEKSRLLSDRFSAERPKGSFSTLEIQRTEQGDSAMYLCASSLRPPGTGEGETQYFGPGTRLLVL.

This clonotype was seen more than once but under ten times. The J gene is TRBJ2-6, the V gene TRBV3-1; TRBD1 matches at 12 bases. The CDR3 runs to 18 residues. Germline V lookup: CDR1 LGHDT, CDR2 YNNKEL (reference sequence). V lost 1 base, J lost 2 bases, and 3 bases stayed unmatched. For the CDR3, the DNA is TGTGCCAGCAGCCAAGTGGGACAGGGGGCAGCTGGGGCCAACGTCCTGACTTTC. It encodes CASSQVGQGAAGANVLTF.

This clonotype has ten or more counts. This chain connects TRBV9 to TRBJ2-5, with TRBD1 matching 7 bases. V was clipped by 0 bases and J by 3 bases; unmatched bases: 2. Germline CDR1 SGDLS, CDR2 YYNGEE. CDR3 size: 14 residues. Here the CDR3 DNA reads TGTGCCAGCAGCGTAGGAGGGGGCAAAGAGACCCAGTACTTC. It is translated as CASSVGGGKETQYF.

This clonotype has only a few counts. The J gene is TRBJ1-2, the V gene TRBV12-3 or TRBV12-4, with D maybe TRBD1 (6 bases). The CDR3 totals 15 residues. Trimming took 4 bases from V and 5 from J, leaving 17 bases between them. The CDR3 nucleotides are TGTGCCAGCAGTTCCAGGGGAGGGTACGTTTATGGCTACACCTTC. Its protein is CASSSRGGYVYGYTF.

At least ten counts were recorded for this clonotype. As DNA, the CDR3 is TGTGCCAGCAGCTTGTCGCAGGCCCGCTATGGCTACACCTTC. Translation gives CASSLSQARYGYTF. The V and J genes are TRBV5-5 and TRBJ1-2; D gene ambiguous. The V gene lost 1 base and the J gene lost 4 bases, with 11 bases spanning the gap. In germline, CDR1 is SGHKS, CDR2 YYEKEE (reference sequence). The CDR3 extends over 14 amino acids.

The table lists this clonotype with a few counts. The V call is TRBV20-1, the J call TRBJ1-5; TRBD1 agrees at 7 bases. In germline, CDR1 is DFQATT, CDR2 SNEGSKA (reference sequence). The CDR3 runs 14 residues. The V segment lost 5 bases and the J segment 5 bases; nucleotides outside the gene matches: 9. The CDR3 DNA is TGCAGTGCTTTCCGGGACAGCATATATCAGCCCCAGCATTTT. Translating it yields CSAFRDSIYQPQHF.

This clonotype was seen a few times. The V gene is TRBV14, the J gene TRBJ2-5; D might be TRBD1 (5 bases). The ends were cut back, 0 bases at V and 3 bases at J, with 8 bases in the middle. Germline loops: CDR1 SGHDN, CDR2 FVKESK. CDR3 length: 14 amino acids. The CDR3 DNA is TGTGCCAGCAGCCAAGATAGGGGCGAAGAGACCCAGTACTTC. Amino acids: CASSQDRGEETQYF.

The table lists this clonotype with many counts. The genes are TRBV6-4 and TRBJ2-5; D is perhaps TRBD1 or TRBD2 (5 bases each). The CDR3 is 15 amino acids. Between the trimmed V and J ends, which lost 5 bases and 1 base, there was a span of 14 bases. CDR1 and CDR2 from the germline V gene are MRHNA and SNTAGT. The DNA of the CDR3 is TGTGCCAGCAGTCCCCAGGGTGGGGGCCAAGAGACCCAGTACTTC. This sequence encodes CASSPQGGGQETQYF.

V gene TRBV29-1 combines with J gene TRBJ2-1, with 7 bases aligning to TRBD2. V shed 5 bases and J 3 bases; nucleotides not matched to a gene: 4. The CDR3 length is 13 residues. CDR1 and CDR2 from the germline V gene are SQVTM and ANQGSEA. CDR3 nucleotides: TGCAGCGTTCTTGGCGGGGGCTACAATGAGCAGTTCTTC. The encoded protein is CSVLGGGYNEQFF.

This clonotype was recorded at least ten times. The gene calls are TRBV11-2 and TRBJ2-7, with a tentative D call TRBD1 (6 bases). With 10 bases removed from V and 2 bases from J, the gap between germline ends came to 18 bases. Germline loops: CDR1 SGHAT, CDR2 FQNNGV. The CDR3 covers 14 residues. DNA for the CDR3: TGTGCCACGAAATTAATGACAGGAGCCTACGAGCAGTACTTC. This translates into CATKLMTGAYEQYF.

The chain combines TRBV20-1 with TRBJ1-2, with D perhaps matching TRBD1 (6 bases). V gave up 6 bases and J gave up 0 bases, with 11 bases separating them. The CDR3 is 13 residues long. Germline assignment: CDR1 DFQATT and CDR2 SNEGSKA (reference sequence). CDR3 bases: TGCAGTGCGACCGGGACATCTAACTATGGCTACACCTTC. Protein: CSATGTSNYGYTF.

This clonotype was seen a handful of times. The chain combines TRBV27 with TRBJ2-2; D unresolved. The CDR3 spans 14 residues. Germline CDR1 and CDR2: MNHEY and SMNVEV (reference sequence). Deletions cut 5 bases from V and 1 base from J, with 8 bases between. The CDR3 sequence is CASSIDWNTGELFF. The CDR3, as DNA: TGTGCCAGCAGTATTGACTGGAACACCGGGGAGCTGTTTTTT.

V usage is TRBV12-3 or TRBV12-4 and J usage is TRBJ1-5; a weak D match, TRBD1 (5 bases). The CDR3 runs 13 residues. V was shortened by 4 bases and J by 3 bases, with 7 bases between the two germline ends. The CDR3 spells CASSWGFNQPQHF. The CDR3 region has the DNA TGTGCCAGCAGTTGGGGGTTCAATCAGCCCCAGCATTTT.

J is TRBJ2-3 and V is TRBV2, with 9 bases identical to TRBD2. The V and J ends lost 8 bases and 5 bases, in that order; junction bases with no gene match: 8. The CDR3 loop spans 14 amino acids. Germline V CDR1 and CDR2: SNHLY, FYNNEI. The CDR3 DNA follows: TGTGCCAGCGGTCTAGCGGGAAAGGGAGATACGCAGTATTTT. Encoded protein: CASGLAGKGDTQYF.

This clonotype was seen a few times. The rearrangement joins TRBV18 to TRBJ1-1; the match to TRBD1 covers 7 bases. CDR3 size: 17 residues. Germline CDR1 KGHSH, CDR2 LQKENI. Trimming removed 6 bases from V and 3 bases from J; junction bases left unmatched: 16. CDR3 sequence (DNA): TGTGCCAGCTCTCCCTGGAAGACAGGGTCAGCCGACACTGAAGCTTTCTTT. Its protein product is CASSPWKTGSADTEAFF.

In this sample, this clonotype turned up a few times. J is TRBJ1-5 and V is TRBV28; D call uncertain. The ends were cut back, 7 bases at V and 3 bases at J, with 7 bases in the middle. The CDR3 extends over 12 amino acids. Germline CDR1 and CDR2: MDHEN and SYDVKM. The CDR3, as DNA: TGTGCCAGCAACAAGAACAATCAGCCCCAGCATTTT. Translated, it gives CASNKNNQPQHF.

CDR3 sequence (DNA): TGCGCCAGCAGCTTGGCCCGGGACAGGGTTACAGATACGCAGTATTTT. Protein product: CASSLARDRVTDTQYF. The gene calls are TRBV5-1 and TRBJ2-3; 9 bases agree with TRBD1. The ends lost 0 bases at V and 3 bases at J; junction bases unmatched: 5. Germline V gene data show CDR1 as SGHRS and CDR2 as YFSETQ. The CDR3 is 16 residues long.